These T cell receptor beta chains were read from a single sample in a study of shared clonotypes between healthy human individuals. Here immunoSEQ multiplex PCR was the method, and the copy in TCRdb shows in-frame clones only, minus some. Counted here are roughly 2 million clones, approximately 94% occurring once; the ten biggest clones make up over 0.1%. Sample: naive CD4+ T cells sorted from blood. Receptor source: a man aged 18 to 30 in good health. Each CDR3 is given with its conserved first and last residue. The D gene is left open where the match is weak. Clone size is shown for a subset of rows, as once, few, many or a class of expanded clone.

clone size: .; V gene: TRBV27; D gene: TRBD1; J gene: TRBJ1-5; CDR3 protein: CASSLGQGGNQPQHF; CDR3 DNA: TGTGCCAGCAGTTTGGGACAGGGAGGCAATCAGCCCCAGCATTTT
clone size: .; V gene: TRBV11-2; D gene: .; J gene: TRBJ1-6; CDR3 protein: CASSASPSSYNSPLHF; CDR3 DNA: TGTGCCAGCAGCGCCTCCCCGAGCTCCTATAATTCACCCCTCCACTTT
clone size: .; V gene: TRBV18; D gene: .; J gene: TRBJ2-3; CDR3 protein: CASSLQGADTQYF; CDR3 DNA: TGTGCCAGCTCACTTCAGGGAGCAGATACGCAGTATTTT
clone size: .; V gene: TRBV2; D gene: TRBD1; J gene: TRBJ2-5; CDR3 protein: CASSLQGTDQETQYF; CDR3 DNA: TGTGCCAGCAGCCTTCAGGGGACAGACCAAGAGACCCAGTACTTC
clone size: .; V gene: TRBV7-2; D gene: TRBD1; J gene: TRBJ1-2; CDR3 protein: CASSLDRGVADYGYTF; CDR3 DNA: TGTGCCAGCAGCCTGGACAGGGGGGTAGCGGACTATGGCTACACCTTC
clone size: .; V gene: TRBV2; D gene: TRBD1; J gene: TRBJ1-2; CDR3 protein: CASNGQGAYGYTF; CDR3 DNA: TGTGCCAGCAATGGACAGGGGGCCTATGGCTACACCTTC
clone size: .; V gene: TRBV5-6; D gene: TRBD2; J gene: TRBJ2-7; CDR3 protein: CASSLGLAGVYEQYF; CDR3 DNA: TGTGCCAGCAGCTTGGGACTAGCGGGAGTTTACGAGCAGTACTTC
clone size: .; V gene: TRBV28; D gene: .; J gene: TRBJ1-5; CDR3 protein: CAIRQEYSNQPQHF; CDR3 DNA: TGTGCCATCCGACAGGAGTATAGCAATCAGCCCCAGCATTTT
clone size: once; V gene: TRBV18; D gene: TRBD1; J gene: TRBJ2-7; CDR3 protein: CASSLQGVGNEQYF; CDR3 DNA: TGTGCCAGCTCACTGCAGGGGGTAGGTAACGAGCAGTACTTC
clone size: .; V gene: TRBV2; D gene: .; J gene: TRBJ2-7; CDR3 protein: CASSDRASSYEQYF; CDR3 DNA: TGTGCCAGCAGTGACAGGGCAAGCTCCTACGAGCAGTACTTC
clone size: .; V gene: TRBV7-2; D gene: TRBD1; J gene: TRBJ1-6; CDR3 protein: CASSSPYGQALNSPLHF; CDR3 DNA: TGTGCCAGCAGCTCCCCTTACGGACAGGCCTTAAATTCACCCCTCCACTTT
clone size: few; V gene: TRBV11-2; D gene: .; J gene: TRBJ1-6; CDR3 protein: CASSLTENSPLHF; CDR3 DNA: TGTGCCAGCAGCTTGACAGAAAATTCACCCCTCCACTTT
clone size: .; V gene: TRBV6-5; D gene: .; J gene: TRBJ1-2; CDR3 protein: CASSYSGGGHYGYTF; CDR3 DNA: TGTGCCAGCAGTTACTCGGGAGGCGGGCACTATGGCTACACCTTC
clone size: .; V gene: TRBV12-2; D gene: .; J gene: TRBJ2-5; CDR3 protein: CAAGHRGQETQYF; CDR3 DNA: TGTGCCGCGGGGCACAGGGGGCAGGAGACCCAGTACTTC
clone size: .; V gene: TRBV4-3; D gene: .; J gene: TRBJ1-1; CDR3 protein: CASSQEGEFTEAFF; CDR3 DNA: TGCGCCAGCAGCCAAGAAGGGGAATTCACTGAAGCTTTCTTT
clone size: .; V gene: TRBV29-1; D gene: .; J gene: TRBJ1-3; CDR3 protein: CSVQLRRSLSGNTIYF; CDR3 DNA: TGCAGCGTTCAATTAAGACGGAGTTTATCTGGAAACACCATATATTTT
clone size: .; V gene: TRBV5-4; D gene: .; J gene: TRBJ2-2; CDR3 protein: CASSFGRGLNTGELFF; CDR3 DNA: TGTGCCAGCAGCTTCGGACGCGGATTAAACACCGGGGAGCTGTTTTTT
clone size: .; V gene: TRBV10-3; D gene: TRBD1; J gene: TRBJ2-3; CDR3 protein: CAISLGQITDTQYF; CDR3 DNA: TGTGCCATCAGCTTGGGACAGATAACAGATACGCAGTATTTT
clone size: .; V gene: TRBV30; D gene: TRBD1; J gene: TRBJ1-2; CDR3 protein: CAWSGQGIGYTF; CDR3 DNA: TGTGCCTGGAGTGGACAGGGGATTGGCTACACCTTC
clone size: .; V gene: TRBV6-5; D gene: TRBD1; J gene: TRBJ1-6; CDR3 protein: CASSPPGQTNSPLHF; CDR3 DNA: TGTGCCAGCAGTCCACCGGGACAGACTAATTCACCCCTCCACTTT
clone size: .; V gene: TRBV18; D gene: .; J gene: TRBJ1-1; CDR3 protein: CASSPQRGANTEAFF; CDR3 DNA: TGTGCCAGCTCACCTCAAAGGGGCGCGAACACTGAAGCTTTCTTT
clone size: once; V gene: TRBV29-1; D gene: .; J gene: TRBJ2-7; CDR3 protein: CSVSAGSSYEQYF; CDR3 DNA: TGCAGCGTATCGGCGGGGAGCTCCTACGAGCAGTACTTC
clone size: .; V gene: TRBV5-1; D gene: .; J gene: TRBJ2-2; CDR3 protein: CASSPEISFTGELFF; CDR3 DNA: TGCGCCAGCAGCCCGGAGATTTCGTTTACCGGGGAGCTGTTTTTT
clone size: .; V gene: TRBV30; D gene: .; J gene: TRBJ1-2; CDR3 protein: CASDRHYGYTF; CDR3 DNA: TGTGCCAGCGACAGGCACTATGGCTACACCTTC
clone size: .; V gene: TRBV30; D gene: TRBD1; J gene: TRBJ1-6; CDR3 protein: CAWRLNRGNSPLHF; CDR3 DNA: TGTGCCTGGAGACTAAACAGGGGAAATTCACCCCTCCACTTT
clone size: .; V gene: TRBV28; D gene: .; J gene: TRBJ1-2; CDR3 protein: CASSPGQMDYGYTF; CDR3 DNA: TGTGCCAGCAGCCCAGGACAGATGGACTATGGCTACACCTTC
clone size: .; V gene: TRBV28; D gene: .; J gene: TRBJ2-3; CDR3 protein: CASRDSPLTQYF; CDR3 DNA: TGTGCCAGCAGGGACTCCCCTCTTACGCAGTATTTT